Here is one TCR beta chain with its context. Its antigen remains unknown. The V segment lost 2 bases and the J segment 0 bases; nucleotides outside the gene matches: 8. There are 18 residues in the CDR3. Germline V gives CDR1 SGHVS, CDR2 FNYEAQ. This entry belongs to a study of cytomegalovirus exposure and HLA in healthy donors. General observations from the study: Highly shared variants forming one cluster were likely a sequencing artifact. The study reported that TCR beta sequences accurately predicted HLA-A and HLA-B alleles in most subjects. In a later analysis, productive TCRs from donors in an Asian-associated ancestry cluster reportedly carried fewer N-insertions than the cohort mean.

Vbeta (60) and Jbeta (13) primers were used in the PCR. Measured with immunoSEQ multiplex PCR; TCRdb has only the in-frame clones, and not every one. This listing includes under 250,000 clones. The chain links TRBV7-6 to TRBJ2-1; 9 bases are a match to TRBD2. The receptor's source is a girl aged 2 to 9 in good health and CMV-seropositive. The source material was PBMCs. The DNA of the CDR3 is TGTGCCAGCAGCTTACTAAGCGGGAGGTTGAGCTCCTACAATGAGCAGTTCTTC. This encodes CASSLLSGRLSSYNEQFF. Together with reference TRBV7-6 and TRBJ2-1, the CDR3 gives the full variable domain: GAGVSQSPRYKVTKRGQDVALRCDPISGHVSLYWYRQALGQGPEFLTYFNYEAQQDKSGLPNDRFSAERPEGSISTLTIQRTEQRDSAMYRCASSLLSGRLSSYNEQFFGPGTRLTVL.